Below, one T cell receptor beta chain is given with its context. At one of its ends the junction is not consistent with the germline gene, which may arise from a read error. Participant ages covered roughly 18 to 89 years across 20 to 25 US areas. In the original processing: Reference gene primers were amplified, and this amplification served to estimate nucleated cell counts. Sequencing used immunoSEQ multiplex PCR; TCRdb keeps in-frame clones, though not all of them. For V, J and clone size, that table is used; D and trimming come from the DNA. The data contain 150,000 or so clones, roughly 83% of them singletons. CDR3 length: 14 amino acids. The germline V gene has CDR1 MGHRA and CDR2 YSYEKL. The data were obtained in a study of blood T cell repertoires in COVID-19. Study-wide background: The analysed material was cDNA or gDNA that came from T cells, B-cell-depleted T cells, or PBMCs.

The sequence derives from a woman in her sixties or seventies who had recovered from COVID-19. Material: PBMCs or T cells enriched from blood (not recorded which). The chain employs TRBV4-1 and TRBJ2-5; TRBD2 is a possible D gene (5 bases). The CDR3 DNA is TGCGCCAGCAACCAAGGAGGAGTAAAAGAGACCCAGTACTTC. It codes for CASNQGGVKETQYF.